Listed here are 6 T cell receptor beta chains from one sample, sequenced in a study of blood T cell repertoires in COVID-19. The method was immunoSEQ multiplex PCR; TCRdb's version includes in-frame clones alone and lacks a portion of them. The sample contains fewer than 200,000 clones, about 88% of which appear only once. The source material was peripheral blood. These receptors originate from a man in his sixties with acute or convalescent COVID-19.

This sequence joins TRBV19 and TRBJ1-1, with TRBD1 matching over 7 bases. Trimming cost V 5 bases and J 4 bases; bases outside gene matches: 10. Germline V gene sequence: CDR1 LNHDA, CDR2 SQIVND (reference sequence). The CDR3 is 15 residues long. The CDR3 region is CASSGQGVYGTEAFF. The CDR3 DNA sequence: TGTGCCAGTAGTGGCCAGGGGGTATACGGCACTGAAGCTTTCTTT.

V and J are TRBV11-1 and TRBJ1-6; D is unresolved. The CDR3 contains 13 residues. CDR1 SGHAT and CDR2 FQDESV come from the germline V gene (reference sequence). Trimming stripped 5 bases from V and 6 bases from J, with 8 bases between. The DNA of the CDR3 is TGTGCCAGCAGCGAGGTTTCTAATTCACCCCTCCACTTT. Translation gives CASSEVSNSPLHF.

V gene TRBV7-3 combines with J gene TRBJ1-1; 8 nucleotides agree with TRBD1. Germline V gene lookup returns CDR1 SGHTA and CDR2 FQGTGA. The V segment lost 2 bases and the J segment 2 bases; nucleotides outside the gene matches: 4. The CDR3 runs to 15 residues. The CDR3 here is CASSLGDRPNTEAFF. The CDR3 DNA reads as TGTGCCAGCAGCTTAGGGGACAGGCCTAACACTGAAGCTTTCTTT.

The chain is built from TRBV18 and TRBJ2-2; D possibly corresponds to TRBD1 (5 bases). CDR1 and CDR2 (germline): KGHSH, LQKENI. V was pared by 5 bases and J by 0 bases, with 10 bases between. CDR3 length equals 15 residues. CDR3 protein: CASSVGHSNTGELFF. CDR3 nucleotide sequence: TGTGCCAGCTCAGTTGGACACTCGAACACCGGGGAGCTGTTTTTT.

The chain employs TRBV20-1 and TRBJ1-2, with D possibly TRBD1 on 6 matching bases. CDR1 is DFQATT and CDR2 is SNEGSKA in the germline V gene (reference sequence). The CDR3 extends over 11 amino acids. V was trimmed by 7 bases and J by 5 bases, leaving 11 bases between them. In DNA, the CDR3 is TGCAGTGTTGGACAGTCTTATGGCTACACCTTC. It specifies CSVGQSYGYTF.

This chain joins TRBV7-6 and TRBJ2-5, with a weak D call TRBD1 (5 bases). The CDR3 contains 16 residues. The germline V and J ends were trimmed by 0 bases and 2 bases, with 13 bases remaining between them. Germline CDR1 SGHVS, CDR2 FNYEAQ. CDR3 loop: CASSLAPGPTQETQYF. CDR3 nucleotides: TGTGCCAGCAGCTTAGCTCCAGGGCCCACTCAAGAGACCCAGTACTTC.